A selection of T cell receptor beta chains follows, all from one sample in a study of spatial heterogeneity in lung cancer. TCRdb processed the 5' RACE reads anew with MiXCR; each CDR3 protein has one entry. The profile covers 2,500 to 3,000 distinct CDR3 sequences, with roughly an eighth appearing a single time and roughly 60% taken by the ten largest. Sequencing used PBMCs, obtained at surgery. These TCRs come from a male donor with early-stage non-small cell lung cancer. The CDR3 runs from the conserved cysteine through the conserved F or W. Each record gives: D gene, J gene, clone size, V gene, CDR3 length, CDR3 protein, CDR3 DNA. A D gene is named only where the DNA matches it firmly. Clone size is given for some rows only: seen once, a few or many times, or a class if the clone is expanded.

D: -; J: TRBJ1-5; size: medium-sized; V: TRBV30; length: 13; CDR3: CAWSVRWDQPQHF; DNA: TGTGCCTGGAGTGTACGGTGGGATCAGCCCCAGCATTTT
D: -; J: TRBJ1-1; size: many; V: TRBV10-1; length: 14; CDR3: CASSESKVNTEAFF; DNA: TGCGCCAGCAGTGAGTCGAAGGTGAACACTGAAGCTTTCTTT
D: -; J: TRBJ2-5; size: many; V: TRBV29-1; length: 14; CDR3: CSVEGALGWETQYF; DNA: TGCAGCGTTGAAGGGGCCTTGGGGTGGGAGACCCAGTACTTC
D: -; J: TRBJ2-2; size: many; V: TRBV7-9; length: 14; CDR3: CASSSWVFTGELFF; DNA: TGTGCCAGCAGCTCGTGGGTGTTCACCGGGGAGCTGTTTTTT
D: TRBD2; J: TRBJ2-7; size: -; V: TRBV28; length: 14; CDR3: CASTSRSGSSEQYF; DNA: TGTGCCAGCACCTCTCGTAGCGGGAGTTCCGAGCAGTACTTC
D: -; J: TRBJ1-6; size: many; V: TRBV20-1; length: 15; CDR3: CSAGERGSSNSPLHF; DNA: TGCAGTGCCGGGGAACGGGGCTCGTCCAATTCACCCCTCCACTTT
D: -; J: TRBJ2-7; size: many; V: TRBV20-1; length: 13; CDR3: CSAETVAAYEQYF; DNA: TGCAGTGCTGAGACAGTCGCTGCCTACGAGCAGTACTTC
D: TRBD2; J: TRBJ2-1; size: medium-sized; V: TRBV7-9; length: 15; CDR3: CASSRGLAGLNEQFF; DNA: TGTGCCAGCAGCCGAGGACTAGCGGGCCTCAATGAGCAGTTCTTC
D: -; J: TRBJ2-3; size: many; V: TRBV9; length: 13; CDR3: CASSGGAADTQYF; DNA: TGTGCCAGCAGCGGGGGGGCTGCAGATACGCAGTATTTT
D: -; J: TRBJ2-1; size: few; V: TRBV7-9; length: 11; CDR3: CASSRESEQFF; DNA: TGTGCCAGCAGCCGCGAGAGTGAGCAGTTCTTC
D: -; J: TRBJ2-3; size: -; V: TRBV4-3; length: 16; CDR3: CASSQDGSGRTDTQYF; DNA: TGCGCCAGCAGCCAAGATGGGAGCGGGCGCACAGATACGCAGTATTTT
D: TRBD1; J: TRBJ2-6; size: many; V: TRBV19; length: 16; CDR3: CASTPNRGTGANVLTF; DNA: TGTGCCAGTACCCCTAACAGGGGTACTGGGGCCAACGTCCTGACTTTC
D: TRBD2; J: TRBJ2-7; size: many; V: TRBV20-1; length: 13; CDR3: CSMTSGTFYEQYF; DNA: TGCAGTATGACTAGCGGAACATTCTACGAGCAGTACTTC
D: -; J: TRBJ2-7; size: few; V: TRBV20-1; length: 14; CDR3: CSAPRALASYEQYF; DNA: TGCAGTGCCCCTAGGGCACTAGCTTCCTACGAGCAGTACTTC
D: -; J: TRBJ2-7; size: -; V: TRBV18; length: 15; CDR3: CASSPRSGSSYEQYF; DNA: TGTGCCAGCTCACCACGAAGCGGTAGCTCCTACGAGCAGTACTTC
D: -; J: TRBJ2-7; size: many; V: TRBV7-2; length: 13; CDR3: CASSADGPLEQYF; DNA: TGTGCCAGCAGCGCAGACGGGCCCCTCGAGCAGTACTTC
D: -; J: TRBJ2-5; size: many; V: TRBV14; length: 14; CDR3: CASSSLGSRETQYF; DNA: TGTGCCAGCAGCTCCTTAGGCAGTAGAGAGACCCAGTACTTC
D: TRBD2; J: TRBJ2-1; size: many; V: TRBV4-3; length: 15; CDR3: CASSQTSGAYNEQFF; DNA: TGCGCCAGCAGCCAGACTAGCGGGGCTTACAATGAGCAGTTCTTC
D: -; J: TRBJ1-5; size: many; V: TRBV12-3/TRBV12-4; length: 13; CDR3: CASSYNTNQPQHF; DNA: TGTGCCAGCAGTTATAACACCAATCAGCCCCAGCATTTT
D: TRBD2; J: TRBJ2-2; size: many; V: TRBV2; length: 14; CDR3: CASKGLADTGELFF; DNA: TGTGCCAGCAAAGGACTAGCGGACACCGGGGAGCTGTTTTTT
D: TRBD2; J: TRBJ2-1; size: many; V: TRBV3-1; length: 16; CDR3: CASTGTSGTSYNEQFF; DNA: TGTGCCAGCACCGGGACTAGCGGGACCTCCTACAATGAGCAGTTCTTC
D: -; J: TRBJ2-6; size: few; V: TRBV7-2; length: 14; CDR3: CASRDSSGANVLTF; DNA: TGTGCCAGCAGGGATTCCTCTGGGGCCAACGTCCTGACTTTC
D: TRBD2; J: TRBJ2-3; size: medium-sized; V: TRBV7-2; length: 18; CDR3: CASSSSPWLAGDTDTQYF; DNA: TGTGCCAGCAGCTCGTCCCCTTGGCTAGCGGGGGACACAGATACGCAGTATTTT
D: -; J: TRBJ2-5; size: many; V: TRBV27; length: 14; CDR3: CASSLSLGAETQYF; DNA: TGTGCCAGCAGTTTATCCTTAGGGGCAGAGACCCAGTACTTC
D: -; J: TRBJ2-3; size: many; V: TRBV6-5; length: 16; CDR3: CASSYTLDFSTDTQYF; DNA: TGTGCCAGCAGTTACACACTAGACTTTAGCACAGATACGCAGTATTTT
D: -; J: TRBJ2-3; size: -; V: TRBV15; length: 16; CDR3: CATKKGGTDLVDTQYF; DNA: TGTGCCACCAAGAAGGGGGGGACAGATTTGGTAGATACGCAGTATTTT
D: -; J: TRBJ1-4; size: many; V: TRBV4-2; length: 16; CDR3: CASSPNSLATNEKLFF; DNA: TGTGCCAGCAGCCCGAACAGCCTTGCAACTAATGAAAAACTGTTTTTT
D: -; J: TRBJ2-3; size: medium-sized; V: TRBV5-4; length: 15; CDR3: CASSLGYGGPDTQYF; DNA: TGTGCCAGCAGCTTGGGTTATGGAGGGCCAGATACGCAGTATTTT
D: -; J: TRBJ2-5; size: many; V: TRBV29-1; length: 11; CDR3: CSFGQKETQYF; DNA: TGCAGCTTTGGGCAGAAGGAGACCCAGTACTTC
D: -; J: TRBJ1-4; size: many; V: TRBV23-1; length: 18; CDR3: CASSAAPISKATNEKLFF; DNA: TGCGCCAGCAGTGCGGCCCCGATCTCCAAAGCAACTAATGAAAAACTGTTTTTT
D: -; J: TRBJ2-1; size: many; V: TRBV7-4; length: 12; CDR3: CASSLGWHEQFF; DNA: TGTGCCAGCAGCTTAGGGTGGCATGAGCAGTTCTTC
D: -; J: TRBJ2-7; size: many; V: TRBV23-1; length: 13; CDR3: CASNGDATYEQYF; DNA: TGCGCCAGCAACGGGGACGCAACCTACGAGCAGTACTTC
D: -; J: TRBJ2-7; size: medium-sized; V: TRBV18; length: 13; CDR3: CASSPPAGTEQYF; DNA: TGTGCCAGCTCACCACCGGCGGGGACCGAGCAGTACTTC
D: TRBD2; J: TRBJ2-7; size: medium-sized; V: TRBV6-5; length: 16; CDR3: CASSYGSSGRAYEQYF; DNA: TGTGCCAGCAGTTACGGGTCTAGCGGGAGGGCCTACGAGCAGTACTTC
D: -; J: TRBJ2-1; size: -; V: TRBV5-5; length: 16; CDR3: CASSLLVAGAAYEQFF; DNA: TGTGCCAGCAGCTTGCTTGTCGCGGGGGCCGCTTATGAGCAGTTCTTC
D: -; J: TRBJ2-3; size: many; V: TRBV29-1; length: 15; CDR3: CSVEDRGRDFDTQYF; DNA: TGCAGCGTTGAAGACCGGGGTCGGGATTTTGATACGCAGTATTTT
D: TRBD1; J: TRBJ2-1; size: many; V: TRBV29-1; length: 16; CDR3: CSVEEGTGSSYNEQFF; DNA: TGCAGCGTTGAAGAGGGGACAGGAAGCTCCTACAATGAGCAGTTCTTC
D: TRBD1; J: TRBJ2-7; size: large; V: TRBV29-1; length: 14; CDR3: CSVLPGQGPSEQYF; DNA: TGCAGCGTTTTGCCGGGACAGGGGCCCAGCGAGCAGTACTTC
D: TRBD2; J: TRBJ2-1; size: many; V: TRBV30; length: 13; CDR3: CAWKAGGPGEQFF; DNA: TGTGCCTGGAAGGCGGGAGGGCCAGGGGAGCAGTTCTTC
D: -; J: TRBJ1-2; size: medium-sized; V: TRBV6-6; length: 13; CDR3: CASSPGATAGYTF; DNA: TGTGCCAGCAGTCCAGGGGCGACGGCTGGCTACACCTTC
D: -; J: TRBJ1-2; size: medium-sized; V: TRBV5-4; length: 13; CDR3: CASSLQGSYGYTF; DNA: TGTGCCAGCAGCTTGCAGGGGAGCTATGGCTACACCTTC
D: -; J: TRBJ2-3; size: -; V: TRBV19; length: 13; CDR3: CASRVDSWDTQYF; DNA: TGTGCCAGTAGAGTGGATAGCTGGGATACGCAGTATTTT
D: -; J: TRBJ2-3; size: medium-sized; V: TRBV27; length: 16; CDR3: CASSVWADPSTDTQYF; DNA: TGTGCCAGCAGTGTATGGGCGGACCCTAGTACAGATACGCAGTATTTT
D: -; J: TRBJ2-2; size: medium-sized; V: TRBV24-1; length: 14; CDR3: CATSAAGYTGELFF; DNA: TGTGCCACCAGTGCGGCGGGCTACACCGGGGAGCTGTTTTTT
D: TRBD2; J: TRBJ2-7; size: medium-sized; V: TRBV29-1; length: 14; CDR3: CSVGFRGVTREQYF; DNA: TGCAGCGTTGGATTTCGGGGGGTTACGCGGGAGCAGTACTTC
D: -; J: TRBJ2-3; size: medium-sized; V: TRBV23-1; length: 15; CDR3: CASGPERRSTDTQYF; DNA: TGCGCCAGCGGGCCGGAGCGGAGGAGCACAGATACGCAGTATTTT
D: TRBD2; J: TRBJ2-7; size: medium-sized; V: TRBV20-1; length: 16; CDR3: CSARPGTSVPLYEQYF; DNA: TGCAGTGCGCGTCCCGGGACTAGCGTACCTCTCTACGAGCAGTACTTC
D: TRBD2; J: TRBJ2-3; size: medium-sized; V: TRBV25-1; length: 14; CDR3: CASQLAGGTDTQYF; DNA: TGTGCCAGCCAACTAGCGGGGGGCACAGATACGCAGTATTTT